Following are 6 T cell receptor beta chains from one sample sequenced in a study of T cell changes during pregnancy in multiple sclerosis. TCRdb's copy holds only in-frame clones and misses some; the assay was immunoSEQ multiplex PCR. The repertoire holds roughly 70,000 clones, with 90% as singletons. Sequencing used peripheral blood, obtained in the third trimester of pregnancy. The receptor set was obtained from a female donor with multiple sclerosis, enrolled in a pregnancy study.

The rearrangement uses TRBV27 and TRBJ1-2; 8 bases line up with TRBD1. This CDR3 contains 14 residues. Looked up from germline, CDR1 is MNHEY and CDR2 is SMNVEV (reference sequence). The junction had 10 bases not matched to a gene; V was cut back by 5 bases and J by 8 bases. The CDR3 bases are TGTGCCAGCAGTGCCTCTCAGGGGGCGCGGGGCTACACCTTC. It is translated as CASSASQGARGYTF.

The CDR3 reads CASGTVRYNEQFF. The DNA for the CDR3 is TGTGCCAGCGGGACAGTTCGCTACAATGAGCAGTTCTTC. J is TRBJ2-1 and V is TRBV7-6; 7 positions agree with TRBD1. The length of the CDR3 is 13 residues. Trimming took 8 bases from V and 3 from J; bases not matched to a gene: 4. CDR1 and CDR2 from the germline V gene are SGHVS and FNYEAQ.

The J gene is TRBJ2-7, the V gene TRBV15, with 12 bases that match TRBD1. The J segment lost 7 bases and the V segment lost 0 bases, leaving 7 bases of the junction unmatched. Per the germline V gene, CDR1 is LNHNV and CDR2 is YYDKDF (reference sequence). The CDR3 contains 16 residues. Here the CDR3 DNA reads TGTGCCACCAGCAGAGATCCGGGACAGGGGGCGTGGGAGCAGTACTTC. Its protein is CATSRDPGQGAWEQYF.

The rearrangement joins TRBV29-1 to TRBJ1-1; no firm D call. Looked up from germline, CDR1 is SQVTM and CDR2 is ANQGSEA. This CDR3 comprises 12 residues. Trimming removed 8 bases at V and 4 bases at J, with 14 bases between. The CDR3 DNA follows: TGCAGCCCAAGAGGGTTGGGCACTGAAGCTTTCTTT. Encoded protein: CSPRGLGTEAFF.

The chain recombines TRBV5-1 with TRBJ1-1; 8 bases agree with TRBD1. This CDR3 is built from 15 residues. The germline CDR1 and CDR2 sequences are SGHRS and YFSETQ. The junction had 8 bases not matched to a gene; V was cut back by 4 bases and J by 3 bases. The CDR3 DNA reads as TGCGCCAGCAGCGGAGGACAGGGCAGAGACACTGAAGCTTTCTTT. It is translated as CASSGGQGRDTEAFF. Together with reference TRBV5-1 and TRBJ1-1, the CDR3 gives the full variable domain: KAGVTQTPRYLIKTRGQQVTLSCSPISGHRSVSWYQQTPGQGLQFLFEYFSETQRNKGNFPGRFSGRQFSNSRSEMNVSTLELGDSALYLCASSGGQGRDTEAFFGQGTRLTVV.

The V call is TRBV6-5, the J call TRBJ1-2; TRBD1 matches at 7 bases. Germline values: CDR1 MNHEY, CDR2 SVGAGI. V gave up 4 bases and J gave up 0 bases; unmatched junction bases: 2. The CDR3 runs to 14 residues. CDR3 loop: CASSWDSSNYGYTF. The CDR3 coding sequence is TGTGCCAGCAGTTGGGACAGCTCTAACTATGGCTACACCTTC.